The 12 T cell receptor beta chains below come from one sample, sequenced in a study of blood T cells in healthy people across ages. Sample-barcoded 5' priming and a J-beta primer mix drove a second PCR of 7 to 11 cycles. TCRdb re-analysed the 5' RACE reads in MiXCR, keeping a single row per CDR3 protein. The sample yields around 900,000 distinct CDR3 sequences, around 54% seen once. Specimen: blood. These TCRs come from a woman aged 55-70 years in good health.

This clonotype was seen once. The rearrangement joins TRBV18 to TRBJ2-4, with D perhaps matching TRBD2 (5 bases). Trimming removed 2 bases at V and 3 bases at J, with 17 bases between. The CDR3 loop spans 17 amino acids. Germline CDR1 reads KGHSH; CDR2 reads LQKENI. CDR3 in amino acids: CASSPRSGREGKNIQYF. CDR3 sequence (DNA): TGTGCCAGCTCACCAAGATCGGGGAGAGAAGGCAAAAACATTCAGTACTTC.

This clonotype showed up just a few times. The CDR3: CASSLGGSGKNEKLFF. CDR3 coding DNA: TGTGCCAGCAGTTTAGGGGGGTCAGGGAAAAATGAAAAACTGTTTTTT. The chain couples TRBV28 to TRBJ1-4, with a tentative D call TRBD1 (5 bases). Germline V gives CDR1 MDHEN, CDR2 SYDVKM. This CDR3 has 16 residues. V was pared by 2 bases and J by 5 bases, with 15 bases between.

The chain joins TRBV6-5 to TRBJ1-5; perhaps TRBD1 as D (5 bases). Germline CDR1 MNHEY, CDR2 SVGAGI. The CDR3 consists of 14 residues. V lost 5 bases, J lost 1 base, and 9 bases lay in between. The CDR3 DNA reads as TGTGCCAGCAGTGTCAGGGCCAGCAATCAGCCCCAGCATTTT. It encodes CASSVRASNQPQHF.

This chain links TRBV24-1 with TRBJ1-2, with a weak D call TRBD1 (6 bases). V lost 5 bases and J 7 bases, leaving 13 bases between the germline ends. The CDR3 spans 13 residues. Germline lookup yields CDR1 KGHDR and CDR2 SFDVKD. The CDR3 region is CATSAGGGLGYTF. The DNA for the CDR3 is TGTGCCACCAGTGCCGGAGGGGGGCTTGGCTACACCTTC.

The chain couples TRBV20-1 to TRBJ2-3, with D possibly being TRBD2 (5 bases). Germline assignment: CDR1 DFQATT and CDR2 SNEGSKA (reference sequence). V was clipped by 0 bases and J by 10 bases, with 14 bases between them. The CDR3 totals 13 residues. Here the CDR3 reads CSARDSGRVAQYF. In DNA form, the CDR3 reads TGCAGTGCTAGAGATTCGGGGAGAGTAGCGCAGTATTTT.

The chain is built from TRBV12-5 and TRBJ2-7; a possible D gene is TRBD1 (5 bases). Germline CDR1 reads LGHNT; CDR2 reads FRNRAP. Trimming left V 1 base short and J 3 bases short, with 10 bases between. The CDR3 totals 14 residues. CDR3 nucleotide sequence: TGTGCTAGTGGTTTGGGAGACAGACTCTACGAGCAGTACTTC. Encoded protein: CASGLGDRLYEQYF.

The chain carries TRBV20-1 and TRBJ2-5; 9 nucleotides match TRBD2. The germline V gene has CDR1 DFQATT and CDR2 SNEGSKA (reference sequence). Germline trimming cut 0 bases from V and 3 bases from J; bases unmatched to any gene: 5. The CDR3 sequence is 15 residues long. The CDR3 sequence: CSARDLAGLKETQYF. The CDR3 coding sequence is TGCAGTGCTAGAGATCTAGCGGGACTCAAAGAGACCCAGTACTTC.

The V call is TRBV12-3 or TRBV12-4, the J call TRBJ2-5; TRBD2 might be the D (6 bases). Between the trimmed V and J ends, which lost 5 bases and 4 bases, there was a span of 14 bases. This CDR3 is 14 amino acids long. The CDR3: CASSRDFGGETQYF. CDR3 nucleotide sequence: TGTGCCAGCAGTCGGGACTTTGGGGGAGAGACCCAGTACTTC.

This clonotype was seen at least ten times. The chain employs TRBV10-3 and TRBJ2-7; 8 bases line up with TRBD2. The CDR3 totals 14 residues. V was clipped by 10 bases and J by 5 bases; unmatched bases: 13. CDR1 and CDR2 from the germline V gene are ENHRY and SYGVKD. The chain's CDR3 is CATRGAAGGHEQYF. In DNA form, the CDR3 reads TGTGCCACCCGAGGTGCTGCGGGAGGCCACGAGCAGTACTTC.

CDR3 protein: CAIKAGTYEQYF. In nucleotides, the CDR3 is TGTGCCATCAAGGCAGGGACCTACGAGCAGTACTTC. The chain joins TRBV28 to TRBJ2-7; tentative D call: TRBD1 (5 bases). CDR1 and CDR2 from the germline V gene are MDHEN and SYDVKM. CDR3 size: 12 residues. The V gene lost 10 bases and the J gene lost 2 bases, with 12 bases spanning the gap.

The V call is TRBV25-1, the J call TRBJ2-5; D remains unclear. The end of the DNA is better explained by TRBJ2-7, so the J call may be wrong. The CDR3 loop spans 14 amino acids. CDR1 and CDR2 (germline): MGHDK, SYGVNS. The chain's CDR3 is CASSEYTWRNEQYF. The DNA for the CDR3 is TGTGCCAGCAGTGAATACACATGGCGGAACGAGCAGTACTTC.

As DNA, the CDR3 is TGCGCCAGCAGCTTGGGGGAAGCGGATAGCTCCTACGAGCAGTACTTC. Its translation is CASSLGEADSSYEQYF. The chain is built from TRBV5-1 and TRBJ2-7; D possibly corresponds to TRBD2 (5 bases). The V and J ends lost 0 bases and 0 bases respectively, with 13 bases between them. CDR1 is SGHRS and CDR2 is YFSETQ in the germline V gene. CDR3 size: 16 residues.